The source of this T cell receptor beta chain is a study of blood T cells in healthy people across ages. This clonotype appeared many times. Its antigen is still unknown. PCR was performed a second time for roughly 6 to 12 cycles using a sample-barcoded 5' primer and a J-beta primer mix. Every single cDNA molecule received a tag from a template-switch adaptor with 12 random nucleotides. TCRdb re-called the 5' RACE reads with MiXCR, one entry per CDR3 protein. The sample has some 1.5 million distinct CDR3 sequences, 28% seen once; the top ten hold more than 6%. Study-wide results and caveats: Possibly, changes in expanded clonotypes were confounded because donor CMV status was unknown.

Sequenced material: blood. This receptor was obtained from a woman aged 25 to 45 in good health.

The CDR3 reads CASSSAGGYEQYF. The CDR3, as DNA: TGTGCCAGTAGTTCGGCAGGGGGCTACGAGCAGTACTTC. The rearrangement uses TRBV19 and TRBJ2-7; TRBD1 aligns across 7 bases. The CDR3 sequence is 13 residues long. Germline V gene data show CDR1 as LNHDA and CDR2 as SQIVND (reference sequence). J gave up 3 bases and V 5 bases, and 4 bases lay outside the gene matches.